These T cell receptor beta chains were read from a single sample in a study of cytomegalovirus exposure and HLA in healthy donors. Produced via immunoSEQ multiplex PCR; TCRdb's table is partial and in-frame only. The data contain under 150,000 clones, over 80% of them singletons. The sequencing input was PBMCs. These receptors originate from a boy between 10 and 17 years old in good health and CMV-seronegative. CDR3s include the opening cysteine and the closing phenylalanine or tryptophan. The D gene is left open where the match is weak. Size is omitted from some rows. Given values are once, few, many or a class for expanded clones.

clone_size: NA; v_call: TRBV27; j_call: TRBJ1-3; d_call: NA; cdr3_aa: CASSLRGTGNTIYF; cdr3_nt: TGTGCCAGCAGTTTAAGGGGTACTGGAAACACCATATATTTT
clone_size: NA; v_call: TRBV30; j_call: TRBJ2-7; d_call: TRBD1; cdr3_aa: CAWSPGQGVFYEQYF; cdr3_nt: TGTGCCTGGAGCCCGGGACAGGGGGTATTCTACGAGCAGTACTTC
clone_size: many; v_call: TRBV30; j_call: TRBJ2-1; d_call: NA; cdr3_aa: CAWAGYNEQFF; cdr3_nt: TGTGCCTGGGCGGGCTACAATGAGCAGTTCTTC
clone_size: NA; v_call: TRBV15; j_call: TRBJ1-4; d_call: NA; cdr3_aa: CATSREGLIAVEKLFF; cdr3_nt: TGTGCCACCAGCAGGGAGGGCCTCATAGCTGTTGAAAAACTGTTTTTT
clone_size: NA; v_call: TRBV4-3; j_call: TRBJ2-1; d_call: TRBD2; cdr3_aa: CASSHSLAGGLNEQFF; cdr3_nt: TGCGCCAGCAGCCATTCACTAGCGGGAGGTCTGAATGAGCAGTTCTTC
clone_size: NA; v_call: TRBV7-3; j_call: TRBJ2-1; d_call: NA; cdr3_aa: CASSSQLSAPRKFF; cdr3_nt: TGTGCCAGCAGCTCCCAACTATCGGCCCCCCGGAAGTTCTTC
clone_size: NA; v_call: TRBV12-5; j_call: TRBJ2-5; d_call: NA; cdr3_aa: CASGSPQQGQETQYF; cdr3_nt: TGTGCTAGTGGTTCCCCCCAGCAGGGCCAAGAGACCCAGTACTTC
clone_size: NA; v_call: TRBV15; j_call: TRBJ2-6; d_call: NA; cdr3_aa: CATSRQRSGANVLTF; cdr3_nt: TGTGCCACCAGCAGACAGCGCTCTGGGGCCAACGTCCTGACTTTC
clone_size: once; v_call: TRBV2; j_call: TRBJ2-5; d_call: NA; cdr3_aa: CASSNTGAGGTQYF; cdr3_nt: TGTGCCAGCAGTAACACAGGGGCGGGAGGGACCCAGTACTTC
clone_size: NA; v_call: TRBV9; j_call: TRBJ2-5; d_call: NA; cdr3_aa: CASSRLAHLLETQYF; cdr3_nt: TGTGCCAGCAGCAGGCTAGCGCACCTCCTGGAGACCCAGTACTTC
clone_size: NA; v_call: TRBV4-1; j_call: TRBJ2-2; d_call: NA; cdr3_aa: CASSQGALGANTGELFF; cdr3_nt: TGCGCCAGCAGCCAAGGAGCGTTGGGGGCAAACACCGGGGAGCTGTTTTTT
clone_size: NA; v_call: TRBV30; j_call: TRBJ2-1; d_call: NA; cdr3_aa: CAWSRTAAYNEQFF; cdr3_nt: TGTGCCTGGAGTCGTACAGCTGCTTACAATGAGCAGTTCTTC
clone_size: NA; v_call: TRBV7-9; j_call: TRBJ2-7; d_call: TRBD1; cdr3_aa: CASSLGGTGAYEQYF; cdr3_nt: TGTGCCAGCAGCTTAGGTGGGACAGGGGCCTACGAGCAGTACTTC
clone_size: NA; v_call: TRBV19; j_call: TRBJ1-5; d_call: NA; cdr3_aa: CASSLNSNQPQHF; cdr3_nt: TGTGCCAGTAGTCTCAACTCGAATCAGCCCCAGCATTTT
clone_size: NA; v_call: TRBV6-5; j_call: TRBJ2-7; d_call: NA; cdr3_aa: CASSYSGQGYEQYF; cdr3_nt: TGTGCCAGCAGTTACTCGGGGCAGGGCTACGAGCAGTACTTC
clone_size: NA; v_call: TRBV5-1; j_call: TRBJ2-2; d_call: TRBD1; cdr3_aa: CASSSSTGDTGELFF; cdr3_nt: TGCGCCAGCAGCAGCTCCACAGGGGACACCGGGGAGCTGTTTTTT
clone_size: NA; v_call: TRBV11-2; j_call: TRBJ2-1; d_call: TRBD2; cdr3_aa: CASCLSGSDNEQFF; cdr3_nt: TGTGCCAGCTGTCTTAGCGGGTCAGACAATGAGCAGTTCTTC
clone_size: NA; v_call: TRBV9; j_call: TRBJ2-4; d_call: TRBD2; cdr3_aa: CASSVTGGLAKNIQYF; cdr3_nt: TGTGCCAGCAGCGTAACGGGAGGGCTAGCCAAAAACATTCAGTACTTC
clone_size: NA; v_call: TRBV29-1; j_call: TRBJ2-1; d_call: NA; cdr3_aa: CSVMPRASEYNEQFF; cdr3_nt: TGCAGCGTTATGCCACGTGCTAGCGAGTACAATGAGCAGTTCTTC
clone_size: NA; v_call: TRBV4-1; j_call: TRBJ1-4; d_call: TRBD1; cdr3_aa: CASSRVQGANEKLFF; cdr3_nt: TGCGCCAGCAGCCGGGTACAGGGGGCTAATGAAAAACTGTTTTTT
clone_size: NA; v_call: TRBV5-1; j_call: TRBJ1-4; d_call: NA; cdr3_aa: CASSLQGSNEKLFF; cdr3_nt: TGCGCCAGCAGCTTGCAGGGATCTAATGAAAAACTGTTTTTT
clone_size: NA; v_call: TRBV5-1; j_call: TRBJ2-3; d_call: TRBD2; cdr3_aa: CASSLNLAGVADTQYF; cdr3_nt: TGCGCCAGCAGCTTGAATCTAGCGGGAGTTGCAGATACGCAGTATTTT
clone_size: NA; v_call: TRBV2; j_call: TRBJ2-3; d_call: NA; cdr3_aa: CASSVGGLGDTQYF; cdr3_nt: TGTGCCAGCAGTGTCGGGGGTCTGGGAGATACGCAGTATTTT
clone_size: NA; v_call: TRBV4-1; j_call: TRBJ2-7; d_call: TRBD1; cdr3_aa: CASSHPGQTYEQYF; cdr3_nt: TGCGCCAGCAGCCACCCGGGACAGACCTACGAGCAGTACTTC
clone_size: NA; v_call: TRBV27; j_call: TRBJ1-1; d_call: NA; cdr3_aa: CASSRHRAAGTEAFF; cdr3_nt: TGTGCCAGCAGTCGTCACAGGGCCGCGGGCACTGAAGCTTTCTTT
clone_size: NA; v_call: TRBV13; j_call: TRBJ2-2; d_call: NA; cdr3_aa: CASSTLEVNTGELFF; cdr3_nt: TGTGCCAGCAGCACTCTAGAAGTTAACACCGGGGAGCTGTTTTTT
clone_size: once; v_call: TRBV5-1; j_call: TRBJ2-1; d_call: TRBD2; cdr3_aa: CASSFAGTSGILNEQFF; cdr3_nt: TGCGCCAGCAGCTTTGCCGGGACTAGCGGGATTCTGAATGAGCAGTTCTTC
clone_size: once; v_call: TRBV15; j_call: TRBJ1-1; d_call: NA; cdr3_aa: CATSRALNTEAFF; cdr3_nt: TGTGCCACCAGCAGGGCTTTGAACACTGAAGCTTTCTTT
clone_size: NA; v_call: TRBV7-8; j_call: TRBJ2-7; d_call: NA; cdr3_aa: CASSPRAGTNSYEQYF; cdr3_nt: TGTGCCAGCAGCCCCCGGGCCGGGACAAACTCCTACGAGCAGTACTTC
clone_size: NA; v_call: TRBV5-1; j_call: TRBJ2-6; d_call: TRBD1; cdr3_aa: CASSYTTGAGPGANVLTF; cdr3_nt: TGCGCCAGCAGCTATACGACAGGGGCTGGTCCTGGGGCCAACGTCCTGACTTTC
clone_size: NA; v_call: TRBV7-9; j_call: TRBJ1-4; d_call: TRBD1; cdr3_aa: CASSTQGPATNEKLFF; cdr3_nt: TGTGCCAGCAGCACACAGGGGCCTGCAACTAATGAAAAACTGTTTTTT
clone_size: NA; v_call: TRBV5-1; j_call: TRBJ2-2; d_call: NA; cdr3_aa: CASSLPQGGNTGELFF; cdr3_nt: TGCGCCAGCAGCTTGCCCCAGGGGGGGAACACCGGGGAGCTGTTTTTT
clone_size: NA; v_call: TRBV2; j_call: TRBJ1-1; d_call: TRBD1; cdr3_aa: CASSGAGTGVINTEAFF; cdr3_nt: TGTGCCAGCAGTGGTGCGGGGACAGGGGTTATAAACACTGAAGCTTTCTTT
clone_size: once; v_call: TRBV27; j_call: TRBJ2-7; d_call: TRBD2; cdr3_aa: CASSLDSGNYEQYF; cdr3_nt: TGTGCCAGCAGTTTGGATAGCGGGAACTACGAGCAGTACTTC
clone_size: NA; v_call: TRBV7-2; j_call: TRBJ1-3; d_call: TRBD1; cdr3_aa: CASSLGSWGQKSGNTIYF; cdr3_nt: TGTGCCAGCAGCCTAGGATCTTGGGGACAGAAGTCTGGAAACACCATATATTTT
clone_size: NA; v_call: TRBV11-1; j_call: TRBJ2-7; d_call: NA; cdr3_aa: CASSSTVYEQYF; cdr3_nt: TGTGCCAGCAGCTCCACTGTCTACGAGCAGTACTTC
clone_size: NA; v_call: TRBV6-5; j_call: TRBJ1-2; d_call: TRBD1; cdr3_aa: CASRRTGTEGYTF; cdr3_nt: TGTGCCAGCAGGCGAACCGGGACAGAGGGCTACACCTTC
clone_size: NA; v_call: TRBV27; j_call: TRBJ2-7; d_call: TRBD2; cdr3_aa: CASSPDAGVLEQYF; cdr3_nt: TGTGCCAGCAGTCCCGATGCGGGAGTCCTGGAGCAGTACTTC
clone_size: NA; v_call: TRBV4-1; j_call: TRBJ1-1; d_call: NA; cdr3_aa: CASSQADRNTEAFF; cdr3_nt: TGCGCCAGCAGCCAAGCCGACAGGAACACTGAAGCTTTCTTT
clone_size: once; v_call: TRBV7-2; j_call: TRBJ2-3; d_call: TRBD2; cdr3_aa: CASSPGGAGVAWGDTQYF; cdr3_nt: TGTGCCAGCAGCCCCGGGGGAGCGGGAGTGGCGTGGGGAGATACGCAGTATTTT
clone_size: NA; v_call: TRBV2; j_call: TRBJ2-1; d_call: NA; cdr3_aa: CASSETKGWHEQFF; cdr3_nt: TGTGCCAGCAGTGAGACTAAGGGTTGGCATGAGCAGTTCTTC
clone_size: NA; v_call: TRBV5-4; j_call: TRBJ2-6; d_call: NA; cdr3_aa: CASSLWRASGANVLTF; cdr3_nt: TGTGCCAGCAGCTTGTGGCGGGCCTCTGGGGCCAACGTCCTGACTTTC
clone_size: few; v_call: TRBV4-3; j_call: TRBJ2-2; d_call: TRBD2; cdr3_aa: CASSQEPSGGKNTGELFF; cdr3_nt: TGCGCCAGCAGCCAAGAGCCTAGCGGGGGGAAGAACACCGGGGAGCTGTTTTTT
clone_size: NA; v_call: TRBV27; j_call: TRBJ2-1; d_call: TRBD2; cdr3_aa: CASILKRELVQNEQFF; cdr3_nt: TGTGCCAGCATCCTAAAGCGGGAGCTTGTTCAGAATGAGCAGTTCTTC
clone_size: once; v_call: TRBV28; j_call: TRBJ2-7; d_call: TRBD2; cdr3_aa: CASSLQSGLVKYEQYF; cdr3_nt: TGTGCCAGCAGTTTACAATCGGGACTAGTAAAGTACGAGCAGTACTTC
clone_size: NA; v_call: TRBV11-2; j_call: TRBJ2-7; d_call: TRBD2; cdr3_aa: CASSLGSGETYEQYF; cdr3_nt: TGTGCCAGCAGCTTAGGTAGCGGGGAGACCTACGAGCAGTACTTC
clone_size: NA; v_call: TRBV5-1; j_call: TRBJ2-7; d_call: NA; cdr3_aa: CASSLRDTTYEQYF; cdr3_nt: TGCGCCAGCAGCTTGCGGGACACCACCTACGAGCAGTACTTC
clone_size: few; v_call: TRBV4-1; j_call: TRBJ2-7; d_call: NA; cdr3_aa: CASSPQPRGFLNEQYF; cdr3_nt: TGCGCCAGCAGCCCTCAGCCTAGGGGGTTCCTCAACGAGCAGTACTTC
clone_size: NA; v_call: TRBV7-6; j_call: TRBJ2-7; d_call: NA; cdr3_aa: CASSLRDSDTYEQYF; cdr3_nt: TGTGCCAGCAGCTTACGGGATAGCGACACCTACGAGCAGTACTTC
clone_size: NA; v_call: TRBV18; j_call: TRBJ2-7; d_call: NA; cdr3_aa: CASSPPDRSYEQYF; cdr3_nt: TGTGCCAGCTCACCACCCGACAGGTCCTACGAGCAGTACTTC
clone_size: NA; v_call: TRBV29-1; j_call: TRBJ1-2; d_call: NA; cdr3_aa: CSVEEGAGRGYTF; cdr3_nt: TGCAGCGTTGAAGAGGGGGCCGGCCGCGGCTACACCTTC
clone_size: once; v_call: TRBV9; j_call: TRBJ2-7; d_call: NA; cdr3_aa: CASSLGILDEQYF; cdr3_nt: TGTGCCAGCAGCCTGGGCATCTTGGACGAGCAGTACTTC
clone_size: NA; v_call: TRBV27; j_call: TRBJ2-5; d_call: NA; cdr3_aa: CASGGRRDKETQYF; cdr3_nt: TGTGCCAGTGGGGGCCGCCGGGATAAAGAGACCCAGTACTTC
clone_size: NA; v_call: TRBV4-1; j_call: TRBJ1-2; d_call: NA; cdr3_aa: CASSQPDSGYTF; cdr3_nt: TGCGCCAGCAGCCAACCTGACAGTGGCTACACCTTC